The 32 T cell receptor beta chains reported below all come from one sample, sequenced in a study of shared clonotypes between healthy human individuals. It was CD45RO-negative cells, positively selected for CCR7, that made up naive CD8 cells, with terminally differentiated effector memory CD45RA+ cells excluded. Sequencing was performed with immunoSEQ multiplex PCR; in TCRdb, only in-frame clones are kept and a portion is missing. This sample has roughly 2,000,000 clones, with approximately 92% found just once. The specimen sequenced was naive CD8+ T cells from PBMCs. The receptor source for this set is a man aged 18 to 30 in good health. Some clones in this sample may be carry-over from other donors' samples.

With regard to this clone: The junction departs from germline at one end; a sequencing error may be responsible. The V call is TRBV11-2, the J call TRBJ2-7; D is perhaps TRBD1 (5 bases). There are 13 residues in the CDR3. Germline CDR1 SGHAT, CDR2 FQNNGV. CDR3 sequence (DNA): TGTGCCAGCGGCTTGGGGCAGACCTACGAGCAGTACTTC. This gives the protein CASGLGQTYEQYF.

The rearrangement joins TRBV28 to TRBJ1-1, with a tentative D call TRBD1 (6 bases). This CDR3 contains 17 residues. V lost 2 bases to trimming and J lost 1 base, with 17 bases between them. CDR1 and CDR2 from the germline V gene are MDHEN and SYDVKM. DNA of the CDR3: TGTGCCAGCAGTTTAAGAGGCAGGGGTTGGTCGAACACTGAAGCTTTCTTT. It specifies CASSLRGRGWSNTEAFF.

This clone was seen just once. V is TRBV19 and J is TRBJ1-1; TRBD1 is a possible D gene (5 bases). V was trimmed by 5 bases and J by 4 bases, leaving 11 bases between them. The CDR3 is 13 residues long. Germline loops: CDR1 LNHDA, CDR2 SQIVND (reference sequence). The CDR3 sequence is CASSFEGVTEAFF. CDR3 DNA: TGTGCCAGTAGTTTTGAAGGGGTCACTGAAGCTTTCTTT.

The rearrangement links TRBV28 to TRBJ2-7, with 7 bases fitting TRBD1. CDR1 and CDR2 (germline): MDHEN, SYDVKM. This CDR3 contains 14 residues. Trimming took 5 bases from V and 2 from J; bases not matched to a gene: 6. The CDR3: CASSAWDRAYEQYF. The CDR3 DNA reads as TGTGCCAGCAGTGCATGGGACAGAGCCTACGAGCAGTACTTC.

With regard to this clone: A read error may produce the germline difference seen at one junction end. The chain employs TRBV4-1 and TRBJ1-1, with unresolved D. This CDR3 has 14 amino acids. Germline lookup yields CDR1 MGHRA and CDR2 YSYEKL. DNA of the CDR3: TGCGCCAGCAACCAATACGGGCTGAACACTGAAGCTTTCTTT. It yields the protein CASNQYGLNTEAFF.

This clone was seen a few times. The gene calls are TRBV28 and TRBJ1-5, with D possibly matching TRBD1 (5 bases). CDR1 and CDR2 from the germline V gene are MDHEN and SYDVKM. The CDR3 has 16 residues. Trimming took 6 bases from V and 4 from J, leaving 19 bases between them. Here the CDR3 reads CASSPTVGVVNQPQHF. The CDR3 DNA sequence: TGTGCCAGCAGCCCTACCGTGGGGGTTGTGAATCAGCCCCAGCATTTT. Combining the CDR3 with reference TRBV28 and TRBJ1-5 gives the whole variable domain DVKVTQSSRYLVKRTGEKVFLECVQDMDHENMFWYRQDPGLGLRLIYFSYDVKMKEKGDIPEGYSVSREKKERFSLILESASTNQTSMYLCASSPTVGVVNQPQHFGDGTRLSIL.

CDR3 loop: CASSKTSGRTIFTDTQYF. The CDR3 DNA reads TGTGCCAGCAGCAAGACGAGCGGGAGAACAATATTCACAGATACGCAGTATTTT. The chain recombines TRBV7-6 with TRBJ2-3, with 8 positions matching TRBD2. The CDR3 loop spans 18 amino acids. CDR1 is SGHVS, CDR2 FNYEAQ, per germline. V lost 5 bases to trimming and J lost 2 bases; unmatched junction nucleotides: 15.

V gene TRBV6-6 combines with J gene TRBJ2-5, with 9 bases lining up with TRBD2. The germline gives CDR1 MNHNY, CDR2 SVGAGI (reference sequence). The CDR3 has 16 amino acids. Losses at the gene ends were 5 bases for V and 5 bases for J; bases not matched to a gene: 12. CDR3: CASSAWGREGPETQYF. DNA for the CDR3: TGTGCCAGCAGTGCCTGGGGGCGGGAGGGCCCGGAGACCCAGTACTTC.

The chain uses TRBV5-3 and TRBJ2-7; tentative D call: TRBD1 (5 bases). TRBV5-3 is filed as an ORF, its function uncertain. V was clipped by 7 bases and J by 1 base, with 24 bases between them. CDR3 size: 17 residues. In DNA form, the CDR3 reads TGTGCCAGACTACGCCCAGGGCGAAGAACGTTATCCTACGAGCAGTACTTC. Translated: CARLRPGRRTLSYEQYF.

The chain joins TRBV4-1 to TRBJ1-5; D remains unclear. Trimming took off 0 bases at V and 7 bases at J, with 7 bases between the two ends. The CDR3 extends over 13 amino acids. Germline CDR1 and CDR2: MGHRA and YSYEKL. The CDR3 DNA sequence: TGCGCCAGCAGCCAAGAAAATTACCAGCCCCAGCATTTT. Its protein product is CASSQENYQPQHF.

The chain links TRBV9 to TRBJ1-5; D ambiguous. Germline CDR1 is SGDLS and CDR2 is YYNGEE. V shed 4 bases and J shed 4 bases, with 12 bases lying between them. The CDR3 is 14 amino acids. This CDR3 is CASSPDFGNQPQHF. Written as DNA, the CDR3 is TGTGCCAGCAGCCCGGATTTCGGAAATCAGCCCCAGCATTTT.

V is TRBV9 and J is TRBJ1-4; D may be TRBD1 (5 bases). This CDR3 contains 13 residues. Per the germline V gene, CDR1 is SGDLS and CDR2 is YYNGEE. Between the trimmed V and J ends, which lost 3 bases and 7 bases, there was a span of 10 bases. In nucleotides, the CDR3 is TGTGCCAGCAGCGAGGGGAATGGTGAAAAACTGTTTTTT. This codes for CASSEGNGEKLFF.

In DNA form, the CDR3 reads TGTGCCAGCAGCTTAGGACAGGCGAGCAATCAGCCCCAGCATTTT. Its protein is CASSLGQASNQPQHF. The chain carries TRBV7-8 and TRBJ1-5; TRBD1 might be the D (6 bases). Per germline, CDR1 SGHVS and CDR2 FQNEAQ. The CDR3 has 15 residues. V lost 1 base and J 1 base, leaving 8 bases between the germline ends.

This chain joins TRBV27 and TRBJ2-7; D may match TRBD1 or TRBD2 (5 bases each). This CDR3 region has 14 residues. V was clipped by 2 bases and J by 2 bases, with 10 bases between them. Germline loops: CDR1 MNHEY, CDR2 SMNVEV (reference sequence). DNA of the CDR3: TGTGCCAGCAGTTTACGGGACGATACCTACGAGCAGTACTTC. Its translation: CASSLRDDTYEQYF.

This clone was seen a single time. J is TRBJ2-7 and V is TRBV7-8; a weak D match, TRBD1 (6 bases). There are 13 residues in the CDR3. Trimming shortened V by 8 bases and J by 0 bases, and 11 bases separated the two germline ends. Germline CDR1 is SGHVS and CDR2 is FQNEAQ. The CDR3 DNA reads TGTGCCAGCGGACAGTCCAGCTCCTACGAGCAGTACTTC. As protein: CASGQSSSYEQYF.

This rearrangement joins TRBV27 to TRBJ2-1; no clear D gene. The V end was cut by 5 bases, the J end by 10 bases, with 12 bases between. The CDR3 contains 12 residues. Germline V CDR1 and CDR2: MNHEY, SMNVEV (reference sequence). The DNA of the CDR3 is TGTGCCAGCAGTGCCCTGGGCCCAGAGCAGTTCTTC. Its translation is CASSALGPEQFF.

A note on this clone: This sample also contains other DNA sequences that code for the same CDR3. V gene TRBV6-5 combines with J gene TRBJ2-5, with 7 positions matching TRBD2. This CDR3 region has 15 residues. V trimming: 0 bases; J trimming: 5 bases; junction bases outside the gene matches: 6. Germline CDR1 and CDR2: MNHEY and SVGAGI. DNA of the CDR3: TGTGCCAGCAGTTACTCCGGCGGGAGCGGCGAGACCCAGTACTTC. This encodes CASSYSGGSGETQYF.

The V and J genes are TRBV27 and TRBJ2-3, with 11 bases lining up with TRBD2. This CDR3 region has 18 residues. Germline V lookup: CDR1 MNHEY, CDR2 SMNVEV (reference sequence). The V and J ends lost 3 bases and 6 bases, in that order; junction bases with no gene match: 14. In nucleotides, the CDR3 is TGTGCCAGCAGTTTGGGTAGGCGACTAGCGGGAACACCGGATACGCAGTATTTT. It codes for CASSLGRRLAGTPDTQYF.

The CDR3 region has the DNA TGCGCCAGCAGCCGAGGACTAGCGGGAGAGGACGAGCAGTACTTC. Translation: CASSRGLAGEDEQYF. The rearrangement uses TRBV4-3 and TRBJ2-7; 13 bases agree with TRBD2. The J segment lost 5 bases and the V segment lost 4 bases, leaving 5 bases of the junction unmatched. The CDR3 runs to 15 residues. The germline gives CDR1 LGHNA, CDR2 YSLEER.

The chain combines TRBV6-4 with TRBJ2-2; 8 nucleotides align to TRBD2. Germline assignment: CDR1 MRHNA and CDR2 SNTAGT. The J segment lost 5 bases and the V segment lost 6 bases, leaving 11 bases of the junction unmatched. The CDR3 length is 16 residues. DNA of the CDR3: TGTGCCAGCAGCGAGCTCTACGGGAGGGGTACCGGGGAGCTGTTTTTT. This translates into CASSELYGRGTGELFF.

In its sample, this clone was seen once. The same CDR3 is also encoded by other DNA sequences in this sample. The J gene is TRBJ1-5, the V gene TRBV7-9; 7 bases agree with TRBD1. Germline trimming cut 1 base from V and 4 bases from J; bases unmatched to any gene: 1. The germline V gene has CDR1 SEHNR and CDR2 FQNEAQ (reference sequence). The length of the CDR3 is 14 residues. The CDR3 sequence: CASSLGQGNQPQHF. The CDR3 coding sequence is TGTGCCAGCAGCTTAGGACAGGGTAATCAGCCCCAGCATTTT.

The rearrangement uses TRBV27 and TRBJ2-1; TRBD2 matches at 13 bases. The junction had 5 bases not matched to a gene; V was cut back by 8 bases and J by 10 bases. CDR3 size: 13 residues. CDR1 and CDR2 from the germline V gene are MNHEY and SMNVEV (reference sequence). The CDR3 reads CASSGLAGVEQFF. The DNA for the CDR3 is TGTGCCAGCTCTGGACTAGCGGGAGTAGAGCAGTTCTTC.

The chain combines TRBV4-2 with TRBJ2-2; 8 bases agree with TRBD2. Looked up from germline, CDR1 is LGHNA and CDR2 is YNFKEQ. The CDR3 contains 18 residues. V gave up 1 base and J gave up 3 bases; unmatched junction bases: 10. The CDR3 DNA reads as TGTGCCAGCAGCCAAGGGGTCAGAGTAGCGGGATACACCGGGGAGCTGTTTTTT. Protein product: CASSQGVRVAGYTGELFF.

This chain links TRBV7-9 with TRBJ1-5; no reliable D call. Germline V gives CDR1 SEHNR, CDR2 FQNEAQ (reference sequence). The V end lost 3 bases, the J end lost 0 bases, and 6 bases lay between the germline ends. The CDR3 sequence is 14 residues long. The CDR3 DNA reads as TGTGCCAGCAGCTTGAGGTATAGCAATCAGCCCCAGCATTTT. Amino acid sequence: CASSLRYSNQPQHF.

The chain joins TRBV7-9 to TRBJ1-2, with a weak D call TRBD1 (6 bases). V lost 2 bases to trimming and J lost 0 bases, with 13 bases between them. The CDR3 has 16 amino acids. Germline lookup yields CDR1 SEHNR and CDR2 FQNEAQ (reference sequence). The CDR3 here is CASSLFAGATNYGYTF. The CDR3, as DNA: TGTGCCAGCAGCTTATTTGCGGGGGCGACTAACTATGGCTACACCTTC.

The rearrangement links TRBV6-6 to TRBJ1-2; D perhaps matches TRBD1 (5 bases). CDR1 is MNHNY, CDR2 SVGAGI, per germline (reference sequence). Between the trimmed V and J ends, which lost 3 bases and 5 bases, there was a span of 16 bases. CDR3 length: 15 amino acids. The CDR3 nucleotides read TGTGCCAGCAGTTATTCCCCCAGGGTTCATTATGGCTACACCTTC. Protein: CASSYSPRVHYGYTF.

CDR3 DNA sequence: TGTGCCAGCAGCCTAGGGGCCATTGCTGGAAACACCATATATTTT. Protein sequence: CASSLGAIAGNTIYF. The chain joins TRBV14 to TRBJ1-3, with a possible D match to TRBD1 (5 bases). This CDR3 region has 15 residues. Germline V CDR1 and CDR2: SGHDN, FVKESK. The germline V and J ends were trimmed by 4 bases and 2 bases, with 12 bases remaining between them.

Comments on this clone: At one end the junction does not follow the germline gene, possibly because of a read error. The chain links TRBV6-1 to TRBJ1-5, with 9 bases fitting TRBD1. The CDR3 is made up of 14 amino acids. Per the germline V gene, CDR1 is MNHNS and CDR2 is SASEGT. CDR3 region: CASSDRGVGQPQHF. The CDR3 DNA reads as TGTGCCAGTAGTGACAGGGGGGTAGGGCAGCCCCAGCATTTT.

The CDR3 region has the DNA TGTGCCAGCAGCCTTCAGGGGGACAATGAGCAGTTCTTC. Protein sequence: CASSLQGDNEQFF. The V gene is TRBV7-9, the J gene TRBJ2-1; 7 nucleotides match TRBD1. The germline gives CDR1 SEHNR, CDR2 FQNEAQ (reference sequence). This CDR3 contains 13 residues. Trimming cost V 5 bases and J 5 bases; bases outside gene matches: 3. Supplemented by reference TRBV7-9 and TRBJ2-1, the full variable domain reads DTGVSQNPRHKITKRGQNVTFRCDPISEHNRLYWYRQTLGQGPEFLTYFQNEAQLEKSRLLSDRFSAERPKGSFSTLEIQRTEQGDSAMYLCASSLQGDNEQFFGPGTRLTVL.

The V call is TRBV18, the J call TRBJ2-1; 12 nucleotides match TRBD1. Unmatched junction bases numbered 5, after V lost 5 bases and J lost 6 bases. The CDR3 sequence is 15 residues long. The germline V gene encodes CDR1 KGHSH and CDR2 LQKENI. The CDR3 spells CASSSPGQGANEQFF. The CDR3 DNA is TGTGCCAGCTCATCGCCGGGACAGGGGGCCAATGAGCAGTTCTTC.

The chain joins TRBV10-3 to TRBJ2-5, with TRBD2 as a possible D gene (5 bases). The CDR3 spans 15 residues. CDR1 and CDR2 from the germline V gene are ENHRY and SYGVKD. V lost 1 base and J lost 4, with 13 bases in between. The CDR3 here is CAISEFKGVRETQYF. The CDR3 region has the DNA TGTGCCATCAGTGAGTTCAAGGGAGTTAGAGAGACCCAGTACTTC.

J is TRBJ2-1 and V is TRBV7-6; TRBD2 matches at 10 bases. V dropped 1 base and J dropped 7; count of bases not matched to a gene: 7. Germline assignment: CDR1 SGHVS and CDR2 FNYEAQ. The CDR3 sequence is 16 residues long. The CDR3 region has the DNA TGTGCCAGCAGCTTAGGTCCTAGCGGGGGCCTTAATGAGCAGTTCTTC. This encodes CASSLGPSGGLNEQFF.